The TCR beta chain under discussion was sequenced for a study of neoadjuvant nivolumab and ipilimumab in lung cancer. Points from the study as a whole: Higher pretherapy blood TCR richness went with higher resected-tumor richness. TCR sequencing covered a small number of samples. From pretherapy to surgery, tumor richness and clonality rose with dual therapy.

V shed 6 bases and J shed 5 bases, with 7 bases lying between them. Germline V gives CDR1 MNHNY, CDR2 SVGAGI (reference sequence). The length of the CDR3 is 11 residues. With regard to this clone: What it binds is not known.

The repertoire was sequenced with immunoSEQ multiplex PCR; TCRdb's copy has only in-frame clones and lacks some. The profile shows about 20,000 clones, 76% of them singletons. This clonotype originated in an adult with non-small cell lung cancer. The chain joins TRBV6-6 to TRBJ1-1; D is unclear. The sequencing here drew on tumor tissue, taken after neoadjuvant nivolumab, alone or with ipilimumab, at or shortly before surgery. The CDR3 region is CASRTETEAFF. DNA for the CDR3: TGTGCCAGCAGGACCGAGACTGAAGCTTTCTTT.